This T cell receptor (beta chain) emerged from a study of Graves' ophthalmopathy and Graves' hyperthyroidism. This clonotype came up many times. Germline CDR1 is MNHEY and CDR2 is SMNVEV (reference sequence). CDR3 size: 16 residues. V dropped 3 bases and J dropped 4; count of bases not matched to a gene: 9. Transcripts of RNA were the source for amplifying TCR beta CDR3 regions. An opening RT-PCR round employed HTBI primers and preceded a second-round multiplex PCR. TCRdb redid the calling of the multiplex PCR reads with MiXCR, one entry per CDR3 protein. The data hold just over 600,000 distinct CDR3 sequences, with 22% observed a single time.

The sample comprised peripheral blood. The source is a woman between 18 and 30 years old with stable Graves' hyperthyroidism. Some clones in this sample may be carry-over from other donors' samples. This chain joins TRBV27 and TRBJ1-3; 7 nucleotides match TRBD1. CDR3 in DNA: TGTGCCAGCAGTTTTTGGTTGACAGGGACGGGAAACACCATATATTTT. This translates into CASSFWLTGTGNTIYF.